This T cell receptor beta chain is from a study of T cells expressing NK-cell markers. Looking at the study overall: The TCR beta repertoires were obtained from sorted CD3+CD56+NKG2C+, CD3+CD56+NKG2C- and CD3+CD56-NKG2C+ T cells. Seven sequenced donors out of eight were HCMV-seropositive, one seronegative.

TCR beta cDNA was made by 5'RACE template switching with UMIs. TCRdb re-called the 5' RACE reads, yielding one record per CDR3 amino acid sequence without DNA. The sample totals about 390,000 distinct CDR3 sequences; its top ten clones hold roughly 10%. CDR3 length equals 13 residues. Germline V gives CDR1 KGHSH, CDR2 LQKENI. About this clonotype: Its antigen remains unidentified.

Whole-study results and caveats: The CD3+CD56-NKG2C+ fraction of several donors was also led by these clonotypes.

The sequence came from a woman in her 50s in good health. V gene TRBV18 combines with J gene TRBJ1-2; there is no DNA to check the TCRdb D call of TRBD1. The sequencing input was blood T cells: a sorted CD56 or NKG2C T cell subset, CD4+ or CD8+ T cells, or bulk PBMC T cells (not recorded which). The chain's CDR3 is CASSQTENYGYTF.